Each of the 10 T cell receptor beta chains below was sequenced from the same sample in a study of OX40 agonist ivuxolimab in advanced cancers. TCRdb keeps only in-frame clones here, not all; method: immunoSEQ multiplex PCR. The profile shows some 76,000 clones, approximately 84% of them singletons. The material was CD4+ or CD8+ T cells sorted from blood, obtained in a trial of the OX40 agonist ivuxolimab. All receptors come from an adult with an advanced solid tumor such as melanoma, head and neck, liver or kidney cancer.

The rearrangement uses TRBV5-1 and TRBJ1-2; D call uncertain. Germline CDR1 SGHRS, CDR2 YFSETQ. The CDR3 spans 16 residues. Trimming took 0 bases from V and 2 from J, leaving 14 bases between them. CDR3 region: CASSLGRPPLNYGYTF. CDR3 sequence (DNA): TGCGCCAGCAGCTTGGGCCGACCCCCTTTAAACTATGGCTACACCTTC.

CDR3 DNA: TGTGCCAGCAGTTTAATGGGGGGGCAGGGCTATAATTCACCCCTCCACTTT. It is translated as CASSLMGGQGYNSPLHF. The V gene is TRBV27, the J gene TRBJ1-6; D might be TRBD1 (6 bases). V was cut by 2 bases and J by 3 bases, with 14 bases left in between. From germline, CDR1 is MNHEY and CDR2 SMNVEV (reference sequence). The CDR3 totals 17 residues.

The chain couples TRBV7-3 to TRBJ2-7, with 9 bases aligning to TRBD1. CDR1 is SGHTA, CDR2 FQGTGA, per germline. The CDR3 covers 15 residues. V trimming: 4 bases; J trimming: 2 bases; junction bases outside the gene matches: 6. CDR3 DNA sequence: TGTGCCAGCAGCTACACCGGGACAGGGCCCTACGAGCAGTACTTC. Translation: CASSYTGTGPYEQYF. Combining the CDR3 with reference TRBV7-3 and TRBJ2-7 gives the whole variable domain GAGVSQTPSNKVTEKGKYVELRCDPISGHTALYWYRQSLGQGPEFLIYFQGTGAADDSGLPNDRFFAVRPEGSVSTLKIQRTERGDSAVYLCASSYTGTGPYEQYFGPGTRLTVT.

The chain links TRBV27 to TRBJ2-3; TRBD2 is a possible D gene (6 bases). Per the germline V gene, CDR1 is MNHEY and CDR2 is SMNVEV (reference sequence). The CDR3 covers 16 residues. V dropped 4 bases and J dropped 4 bases, with 18 bases sitting between them. The CDR3: CASSSPRGGAPDTQYF. CDR3 bases: TGTGCCAGCAGTTCCCCCCGGGGCGGGGCCCCAGATACGCAGTATTTT.

The chain employs TRBV5-4 and TRBJ2-7; D gene unclear. The CDR3 consists of 15 residues. V was cut by 4 bases and J by 3 bases, with 17 bases left in between. Germline loops: CDR1 SGHNT, CDR2 YYREEE (reference sequence). CDR3 region: CASSPGRFSHYEQYF. CDR3 coding DNA: TGTGCCAGCAGCCCTGGACGGTTTAGCCACTACGAGCAGTACTTC.

The chain has TRBV7-2 and TRBJ1-1; D is unresolved. CDR1 is SGHTA and CDR2 is FQGNSA in the germline V gene. V dropped 4 bases and J dropped 0 bases, with 6 bases sitting between them. This CDR3 spans 13 amino acids. CDR3 sequence (DNA): TGTGCCAGCAGCTCACGTATGAACACTGAAGCTTTCTTT. Translated: CASSSRMNTEAFF.

The rearrangement links TRBV7-2 to TRBJ1-1; a weak D match, TRBD1 (5 bases). Trimming removed 4 bases at V and 4 bases at J, with 19 bases between. CDR1 and CDR2 from the germline V gene are SGHTA and FQGNSA. This CDR3 is built from 16 residues. The CDR3 DNA sequence: TGTGCCAGCAGCTCCTTCTCTCGGGACTCGCGCACTGAAGCTTTCTTT. Its protein is CASSSFSRDSRTEAFF.

This chain joins TRBV5-4 and TRBJ2-1, with a tentative D call TRBD1 (6 bases). Germline V gene lookup returns CDR1 SGHNT and CDR2 YYREEE (reference sequence). The CDR3 has 14 residues. The V gene lost 2 bases and the J gene lost 10 bases, with 16 bases spanning the gap. The CDR3 DNA is TGTGCCAGCAGCTTTGGGGGCCGGCCCGTAGAGCAGTTCTTC. Protein: CASSFGGRPVEQFF.

The V and J genes are TRBV10-3 and TRBJ1-1, with no clear D. This CDR3 is built from 13 residues. Looked up from germline, CDR1 is ENHRY and CDR2 is SYGVKD. Trimming cost V 0 bases and J 10 bases, with 12 bases left between them. The CDR3 DNA is TGTGCCATCAGTGAGTCTGGACGGGAGGGAGCTTTCTTT. Its translation: CAISESGREGAFF.

This chain joins TRBV6-6 and TRBJ2-1; maybe TRBD2 (7 bases). The CDR3 totals 12 residues. Germline V gene lookup returns CDR1 MNHNY and CDR2 SVGAGI (reference sequence). V lost 6 bases to trimming and J lost 10 bases, with 13 bases between them. The CDR3 DNA sequence: TGTGCCAGCAGGGTAGGGGGGGGCGAGCAGTTCTTC. Protein sequence: CASRVGGGEQFF.